One sample yielded the 22 T cell receptor beta chains listed below, sequenced in a study of monozygotic twins with inflammatory bowel disease (dated by TCRdb to the late 2010s). Library creation used 5' RACE. The reads were generated on an Illumina HiSeq 2500. TCRdb reprocessed the raw reads; every CDR3 protein sequence is a single record, and DNA is not supplied. For this sample, the table gives 350,000 to 400,000 distinct CDR3 sequences. The ten largest account for 2.5% to 3% of the sample. Sequencing was performed on blood. The source of these receptors is a human donor with ulcerative colitis or Crohn's disease, or a healthy co-twin of an affected twin (not recorded which).

The rearrangement uses TRBV5-4 and TRBJ1-5; lacking DNA, the TRBD1 call made by TCRdb goes unchecked. Germline values: CDR1 SGHNT, CDR2 YYREEE (reference sequence). CDR3 length: 13 residues. Here the CDR3 reads CASSGDRDQPQHF.

The chain recombines TRBV20-1 with TRBJ2-7; checking the TCRdb D call of TRBD1 is not possible without DNA. The CDR3 has 14 residues. Germline assignment: CDR1 DFQATT and CDR2 SNEGSKA (reference sequence). The chain's CDR3 is CSARVPDRGVEQYF.

This rearrangement joins TRBV6-5 to TRBJ1-2; lacking DNA, the TRBD1 call made by TCRdb goes unchecked. The CDR3 consists of 15 residues. Germline CDR1 and CDR2: MNHEY and SVGAGI. This CDR3 reads CASRLRSGQISGYTF.

The rearrangement uses TRBV11-2 and TRBJ1-5. From germline, CDR1 is SGHAT and CDR2 FQNNGV. This CDR3 has 21 amino acids. The CDR3 sequence is CASSGGVYLDPELYSNQPQHF.

The chain employs TRBV27 and TRBJ2-1; lacking DNA, the TRBD2 call made by TCRdb goes unchecked. Germline lookup yields CDR1 MNHEY and CDR2 SMNVEV (reference sequence). CDR3 size: 14 residues. This chain's CDR3 is CASSPGLNYNEQFF.

The chain is built from TRBV3-1 and TRBJ1-5. Germline-derived CDR1 and CDR2 are LGHDT and YNNKEL (reference sequence). This CDR3 is 14 amino acids long. CDR3 sequence reads: CASSHSGEGQPQHF.

The V and J genes are TRBV7-2 and TRBJ1-6; TCRdb's D call, TRBD1, is unchecked because there is no DNA. Germline CDR1 and CDR2: SGHTA and FQGNSA. This CDR3 spans 16 amino acids. CDR3 region: CASSSNMDSPISPLHF.

The chain combines TRBV28 with TRBJ2-7; TCRdb's D call of TRBD1 is untestable without DNA. Germline CDR1 MDHEN, CDR2 SYDVKM. This CDR3 has 13 amino acids. The CDR3 here is CASTTPGHAEQYF.

J is TRBJ2-7 and V is TRBV12-5; TCRdb's assignment of TRBD1 cannot be checked, as there is no DNA. The CDR3 runs to 11 residues. Germline CDR1 and CDR2: LGHNT and FRNRAP. CDR3 residues: CASSLNRVTYF.

The genes are TRBV7-3 and TRBJ2-5; TCRdb proposes TRBD1, but this gene call is untestable without DNA. From germline, CDR1 is SGHTA and CDR2 FQGTGA. The CDR3 contains 15 residues. The CDR3 sequence: CASSFYPGSWETQYF.

This rearrangement joins TRBV12-3 or TRBV12-4 to TRBJ2-6; TCRdb's assignment of TRBD2 cannot be checked, as there is no DNA. CDR3 length: 18 residues. CDR3 sequence reads: CASSFLRQASSGANVLTF.

The chain carries TRBV20-1 and TRBJ2-3; TCRdb names TRBD1, which stays unverified in the absence of DNA. The CDR3 extends over 17 amino acids. Germline V lookup: CDR1 DFQATT, CDR2 SNEGSKA (reference sequence). CDR3 in amino acids: CSARDPRAGGRTDTQYF.

V is TRBV3-1 and J is TRBJ2-7; TCRdb's assignment of TRBD1 cannot be checked, as there is no DNA. CDR1 is LGHDT, CDR2 YNNKEL, per germline (reference sequence). The length of the CDR3 is 14 residues. The CDR3 here is CASSQPRTGNEQYF.

This sequence joins TRBV6-5 and TRBJ1-1; TCRdb calls TRBD1, which cannot be checked without DNA. This CDR3 region has 14 residues. The V gene's germline CDR1 is MNHEY and CDR2 SVGAGI. The CDR3 loop is CASSYPGAGTEAFF.

This chain joins TRBV6-4 and TRBJ2-2; TCRdb outputs TRBD1, but without DNA this stays unchecked. The CDR3 is 16 amino acids. The germline V gene has CDR1 MRHNA and CDR2 SNTAGT. The CDR3 spells CASSSGTARWTGELFF.

This chain uses TRBV7-9 with TRBJ2-7; TCRdb's assignment of TRBD1 cannot be checked, as there is no DNA. The germline V gene encodes CDR1 SEHNR and CDR2 FQNEAQ (reference sequence). This CDR3 region has 13 residues. CDR3 residues: CASSPRTGYEQYF.

The chain joins TRBV6-5 to TRBJ2-7. From germline, CDR1 is MNHEY and CDR2 SVGAGI. The CDR3 runs to 17 residues. The CDR3 loop reads CASSYERGRRATYEQYF.

The J gene is TRBJ1-3, the V gene TRBV11-1. Germline V gives CDR1 SGHAT, CDR2 FQDESV (reference sequence). This CDR3 spans 15 amino acids. The CDR3 region is CASSLSRNSGNTIYF.

The J gene is TRBJ2-7, the V gene TRBV20-1; TCRdb selects TRBD1, and the lack of DNA leaves this call unchecked. The length of the CDR3 is 12 residues. CDR1 is DFQATT, CDR2 SNEGSKA, per germline (reference sequence). CDR3 sequence reads: CSAKGGASEQYF.

The rearrangement joins TRBV18 to TRBJ2-7; TCRdb selects TRBD1, and the lack of DNA leaves this call unchecked. There are 13 residues in the CDR3. Germline V gene data show CDR1 as KGHSH and CDR2 as LQKENI. The CDR3 here is CASSTGQTNEQYF.

The J gene is TRBJ2-7, the V gene TRBV27. This CDR3 region has 12 residues. CDR1 is MNHEY and CDR2 is SMNVEV in the germline V gene (reference sequence). The CDR3 spells CASIPSPYEQYF.

The chain has TRBV7-3 and TRBJ2-3; TCRdb indicates TRBD1, and absent DNA this call remains unverified. Germline CDR1 is SGHTA and CDR2 is FQGTGA. The CDR3 is 15 amino acids. CDR3 sequence reads: CASSLYQGGTDTQYF.